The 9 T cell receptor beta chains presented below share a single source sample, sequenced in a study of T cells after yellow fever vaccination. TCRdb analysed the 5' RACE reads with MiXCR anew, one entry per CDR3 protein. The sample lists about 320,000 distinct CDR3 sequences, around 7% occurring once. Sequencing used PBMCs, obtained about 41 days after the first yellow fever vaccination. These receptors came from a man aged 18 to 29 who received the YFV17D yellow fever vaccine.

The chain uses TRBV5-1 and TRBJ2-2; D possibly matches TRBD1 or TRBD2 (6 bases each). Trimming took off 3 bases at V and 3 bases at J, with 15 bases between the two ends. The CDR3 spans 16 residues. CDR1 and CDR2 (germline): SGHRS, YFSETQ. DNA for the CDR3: TGCGCCAGCAGCTGGGATGGGGGGCGTGACACCGGGGAGCTGTTTTTT. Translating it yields CASSWDGGRDTGELFF.

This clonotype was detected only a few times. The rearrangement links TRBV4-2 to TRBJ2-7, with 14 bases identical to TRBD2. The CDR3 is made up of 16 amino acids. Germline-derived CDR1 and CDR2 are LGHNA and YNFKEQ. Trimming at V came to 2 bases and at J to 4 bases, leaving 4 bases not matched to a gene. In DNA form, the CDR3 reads TGTGCCAGCAGCCAACTGACTAGCGGGGGGGAATACGAGCAGTACGTC. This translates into CASSQLTSGGEYEQYV.

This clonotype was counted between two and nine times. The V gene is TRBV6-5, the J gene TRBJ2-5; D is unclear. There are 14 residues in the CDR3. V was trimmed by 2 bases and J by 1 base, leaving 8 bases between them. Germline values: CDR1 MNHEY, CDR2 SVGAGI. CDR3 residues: CASSYGAAQETQYF. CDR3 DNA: TGTGCCAGCAGTTACGGCGCGGCCCAAGAGACCCAGTACTTC.

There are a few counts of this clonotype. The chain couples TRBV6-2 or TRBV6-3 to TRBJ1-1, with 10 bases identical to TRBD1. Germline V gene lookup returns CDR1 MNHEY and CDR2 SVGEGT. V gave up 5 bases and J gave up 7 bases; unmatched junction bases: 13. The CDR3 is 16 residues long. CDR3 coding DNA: TGTGCCAGCAGTGAGAACCGGGACAGGGGATATGTTGAAGCTTTCTTT. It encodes CASSENRDRGYVEAFF.

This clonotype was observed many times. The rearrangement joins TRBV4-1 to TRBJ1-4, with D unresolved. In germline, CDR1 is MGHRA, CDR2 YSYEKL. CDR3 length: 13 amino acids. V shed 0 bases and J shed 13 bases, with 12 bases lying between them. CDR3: CASSQEFWISLFF. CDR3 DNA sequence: TGCGCCAGCAGCCAAGAGTTCTGGATCTCACTGTTTTTT.

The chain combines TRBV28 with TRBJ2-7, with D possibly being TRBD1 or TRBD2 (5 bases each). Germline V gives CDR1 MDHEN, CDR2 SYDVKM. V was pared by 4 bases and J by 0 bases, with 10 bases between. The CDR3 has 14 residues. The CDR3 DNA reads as TGTGCCAGCAGTTCCCCTGGGACCTCCTACGAGCAGTACTTC. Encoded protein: CASSSPGTSYEQYF.

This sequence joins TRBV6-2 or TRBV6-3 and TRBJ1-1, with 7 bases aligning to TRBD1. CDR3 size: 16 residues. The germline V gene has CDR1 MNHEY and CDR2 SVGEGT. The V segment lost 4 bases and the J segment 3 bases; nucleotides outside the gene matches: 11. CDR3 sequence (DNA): TGTGCCAGCAGTTCCACCATCGACAGGGACGACACTGAAGCTTTCTTT. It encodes CASSSTIDRDDTEAFF.

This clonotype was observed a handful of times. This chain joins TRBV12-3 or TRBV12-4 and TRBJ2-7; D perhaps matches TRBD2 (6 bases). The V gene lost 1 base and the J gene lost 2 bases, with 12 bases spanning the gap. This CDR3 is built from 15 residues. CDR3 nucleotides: TGTGCCAGCAGTTTAGTCGGGGGACCTACCTACGAGCAGTACTTC. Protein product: CASSLVGGPTYEQYF.

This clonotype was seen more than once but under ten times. For the CDR3, the DNA is TGTGCCAGTAGTAACTTGGACAGCTTATACACAGATACGCAGTATTTT. Translating it yields CASSNLDSLYTDTQYF. V gene TRBV19 combines with J gene TRBJ2-3; maybe TRBD1 (6 bases). Germline V gene data show CDR1 as LNHDA and CDR2 as SQIVND (reference sequence). The CDR3 extends over 16 amino acids. The V end was cut by 4 bases, the J end by 2 bases, with 16 bases between. Full variable domain (rest looked up from reference TRBV19 and TRBJ2-3): DGGITQSPKYLFRKEGQNVTLSCEQNLNHDAMYWYRQDPGQGLRLIYYSQIVNDFQKGDIAEGYSVSREKKESFPLTVTSAQKNPTAFYLCASSNLDSLYTDTQYFGPGTRLTVL.